The entry that follows covers one T cell receptor (beta chain) sequence. What antigen it recognizes has not been identified. It has no much larger one-base neighbor in the sample; base qualities were not kept. This sample is drawn from a study of shared clonotypes between healthy human individuals (dated by TCRdb to about 2020). Some background on the complete study: The cohort included a few men and two women between 18 and 49 years of age. For each donor, CD4 naive and CD4 memory were each given three plates, CD8 naive was given two plates, and CD8 memory was given one plate. The study deeply sequenced blood TCR repertoires of about five healthy adults to estimate repertoire size and the extent of clonotype sharing between individuals. Different laboratories and diverse techniques were used to prepare libraries and sequence TCR repertoires, to increase sequencing depth and limit assay-specific biases. Each donor's leukapheresis produced roughly between roughly 0.9 and 9 billion PBMCs. General study outcomes and caveats: Only blood was sampled, and tissue TCR repertoires likely differ from those in blood. Pairwise subsampling indicated that sequencing depth was expected to affect the degree of clonotype sharing among donors. Larger estimated clonotype richness was generally found for naive subsets than for memory subsets. Even with the large sequencing depth, rarefaction of the sorted-subset datasets indicated that sequencing was incomplete. Compared with non-shared clonotypes, the clonotypes found in all four sorted-subset donors had higher generation probabilities. When a few donors were compared, the shared fraction of clonotypes was about 5.2% for naive CD4, approximately 3.3% for naive CD8, 2% to 2.5% for memory CD4, and 0.35% to 0.4% for memory CD8. The genetic and exposure-history diversity represented was limited by the small number of donors.

Donors were healthy HIV-negative adults with no recently reported acute infections or vaccinations. All donors were Caucasian adults living in Nashville, Tennessee, USA. CD4+ T cells were enriched by magnetic negative selection; naive cells were then positively selected on CD45RA, and the negative fraction formed the memory subset. Blood was collected by leukapheresis, and PBMCs were isolated by Ficoll-Histopaque density gradient centrifugation and then cryopreserved in liquid nitrogen vapor phase. Analytical flow cytometry was used to check the purity and quantity of each magnetically sorted T cell population. Genomic DNA was isolated from every sorted fraction and measured by UV absorbance on a Nanodrop 2000c. The germline V gene specifies MDHEN as CDR1 and SYDVKM as CDR2. At the junction V is shortened by 7 bases and J by 2 bases; bases outside the gene matches: 5. The CDR3 has 15 amino acids, counting the end cysteine and phenylalanine. The entry retains the CDR3 DNA only, 45 bases that are in frame from base 1.

TCR CDR3 regions were amplified from genomic DNA by multiplex PCR using the deep immunoSEQ assay. For each cell subset, the extracted genomic DNA was distributed evenly across all wells of several immunoSEQ 96-well plates, and each plate served as one replicate. Each replicate PCR for sorted subsets received 150 to 250 ng genomic DNA, equal to tens of thousands of T cell genomes. Purified libraries were measured with a Qubit 3.0 fluorometer, size-checked on a Bioanalyzer 2100, and measured again with the KAPA Library Quantification kit. Each immunoSEQ 96-well plate was sequenced on its own single-read 150-cycle Illumina NextSeq 550 flow cell. The study's processing was this. The immunoSEQ output contained only junctional sequences without quality scores, so filtering could not match that applied to full-length reads. To assign V/J genes and CDR3, sequences were annotated using PyIR, a Python wrapper for IgBLAST v1.9, with IMGT germline references. Reads with weak V/J assignments (E-value above 1e-6), missing CDR3, stop codons, out-of-frame junctions, or ambiguous translated residues were removed. A V3J clonotype was defined by an identical inferred V gene, J gene, and CDR3 amino acid sequence. Percentage overlap between repertoires was calculated by dividing the number of shared unique clonotypes by the size of the smaller repertoire. RTK rarefaction, the Chao1 estimator, and Recon v2.1 estimates of unobserved clonotypes were used to assess repertoire richness. Generation probabilities were computed with OLGA for all TCRbeta clonotypes obtained by the gDNA method from a handful of donors. In TCRdb, the immuneACCESS table is reduced to in-frame sequences with V and J assigned. These tables do not hold every clone; where another copy was compared, an unresolved V gene accounts for under half, and the others remain unexplained. V, J and clone size are taken as reported in that table, and D and trimming were inferred from the DNA itself. The sample table lists approximately 340,000 clones, about 74% of them with a count of one. Approximately 10% of the sample belongs to the ten largest clones.

This sequence was found in a young man in good health. The sample consisted of memory CD4+ T cells sorted from blood. The cell subset or site tag for this specimen amounts to: CD45RA-negative fraction. The chain employs TRBV28 and TRBJ2-1; a stretch of 10 junction bases matches TRBD1. The nucleotides read TGTGCCAGCACCCCAGGGACAGGGGCCTACAATGAGCAGTTCTTC. It is translated as CASTPGTGAYNEQFF.